Only a few counts were recorded for the clone carrying this T cell receptor beta chain. The antigen is undetermined. These data come from a study of T cell responses to AZD1222 COVID-19 vaccine. Findings and limits, study-wide: AZD1222 recipients seropositive at baseline numbered only five to seven.

Assay: immunoSEQ multiplex PCR; the TCRdb copy retains only in-frame clones and omits some. The sample records approximately 130,000 clones, roughly 92% being singletons. V gave up 4 bases and J gave up 6 bases; unmatched junction bases: 4. The CDR3 spans 14 residues. Looked up from germline, CDR1 is SGHTA and CDR2 is FQGNSA. This clonotype was sampled from an adult who received the AZD1222 COVID-19 vaccine. The material sequenced was peripheral blood, taken 28 days after the second AZD1222 dose. This chain connects TRBV7-2 to TRBJ1-4, with 8 bases matching TRBD1. The CDR3 DNA reads as TGTGCCAGCAGCTCGACAGGGGTCTATGAAAAACTGTTTTTT. This sequence encodes CASSSTGVYEKLFF.